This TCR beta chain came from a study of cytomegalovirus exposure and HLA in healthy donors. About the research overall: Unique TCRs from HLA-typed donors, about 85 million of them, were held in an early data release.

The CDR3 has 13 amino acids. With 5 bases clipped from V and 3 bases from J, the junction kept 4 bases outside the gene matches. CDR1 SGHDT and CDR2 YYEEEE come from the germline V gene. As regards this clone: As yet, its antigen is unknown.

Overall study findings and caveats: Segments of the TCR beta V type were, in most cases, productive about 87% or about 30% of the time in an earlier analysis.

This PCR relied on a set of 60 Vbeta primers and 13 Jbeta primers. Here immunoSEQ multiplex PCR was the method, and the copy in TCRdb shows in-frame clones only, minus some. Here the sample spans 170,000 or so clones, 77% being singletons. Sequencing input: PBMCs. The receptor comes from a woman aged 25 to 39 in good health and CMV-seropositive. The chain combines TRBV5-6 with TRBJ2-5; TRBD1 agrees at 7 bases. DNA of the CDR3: TGTGCCAGCAGTGGACAGGCGAAAGAGACCCAGTACTTC. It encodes CASSGQAKETQYF.